Sequencing of this T cell receptor beta chain was carried out in a study of OX40 agonist ivuxolimab in advanced cancers. Study in general: Patients achieving partial responses numbered three: one hepatocellular carcinoma case and two cutaneous melanoma cases.

Exclusion of a patient followed from autoimmune disease history or systemic immunosuppression. V was cut by 4 bases and J by 4 bases, with 11 bases left in between. The CDR3 sequence is 14 residues long. Germline V gives CDR1 MNHNS, CDR2 SASEGT. Clones were read by immunoSEQ multiplex PCR, and TCRdb kept only the in-frame ones, dropping some. The top ten clones hold approximately 9% of a sample with roughly 11,000 clones, roughly 84% of them seen once. The rearrangement uses TRBV6-1 and TRBJ1-3; unclear D gene. This specimen consisted of CD4+ or CD8+ T cells sorted from blood, obtained in a trial of the OX40 agonist ivuxolimab. The receptor was derived from an adult with an advanced solid tumor such as melanoma, head and neck, liver or kidney cancer. The CDR3 here is CASSGRGAGNTIYF. The CDR3 DNA reads as TGTGCCAGCAGTGGAAGAGGAGCCGGAAACACCATATATTTT.